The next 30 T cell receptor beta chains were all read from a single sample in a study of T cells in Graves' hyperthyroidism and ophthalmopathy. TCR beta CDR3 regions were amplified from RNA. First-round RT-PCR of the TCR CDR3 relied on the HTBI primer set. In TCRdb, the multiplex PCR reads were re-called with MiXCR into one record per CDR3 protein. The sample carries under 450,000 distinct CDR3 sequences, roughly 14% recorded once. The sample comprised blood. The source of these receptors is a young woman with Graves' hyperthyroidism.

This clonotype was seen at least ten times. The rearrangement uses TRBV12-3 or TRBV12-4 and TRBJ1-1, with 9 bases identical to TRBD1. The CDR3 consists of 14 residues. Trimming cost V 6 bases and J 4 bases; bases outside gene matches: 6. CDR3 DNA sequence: TGTGCCAGCAGAAAACAGGGGGCTGGCACTGAAGCTTTCTTT. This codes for CASRKQGAGTEAFF.

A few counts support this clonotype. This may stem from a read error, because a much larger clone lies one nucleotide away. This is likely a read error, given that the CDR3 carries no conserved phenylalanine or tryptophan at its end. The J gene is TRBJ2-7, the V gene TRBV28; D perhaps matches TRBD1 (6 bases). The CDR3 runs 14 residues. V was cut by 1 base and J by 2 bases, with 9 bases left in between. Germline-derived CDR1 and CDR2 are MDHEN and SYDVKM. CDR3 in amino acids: CASSLFGQTYEQYI. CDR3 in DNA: TGTGCCAGCAGTTTATTCGGACAGACCTACGAGCAGTACATC.

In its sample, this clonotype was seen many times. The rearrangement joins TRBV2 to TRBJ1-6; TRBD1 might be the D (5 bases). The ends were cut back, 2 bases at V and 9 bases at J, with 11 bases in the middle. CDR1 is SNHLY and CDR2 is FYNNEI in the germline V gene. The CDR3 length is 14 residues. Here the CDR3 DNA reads TGTGCCAGCAGTGAATACCAGGGTAGTTCACCCCTCCACTTT. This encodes CASSEYQGSSPLHF. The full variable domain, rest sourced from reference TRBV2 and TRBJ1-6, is EPEVTQTPSHQVTQMGQEVILRCVPISNHLYFYWYRQILGQKVEFLVSFYNNEISEKSEIFDDQFSVERPDGSNFTLKIRSTKLEDSAMYFCASSEYQGSSPLHFGNGTRLTVT.

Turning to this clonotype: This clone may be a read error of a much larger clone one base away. CDR3 nucleotide sequence: TGTGCCACCTCCTCGGGAGCGAACTGTGGCTACACCTTC. It encodes CATSSGANCGYTF. The J gene is TRBJ1-2, the V gene TRBV9; D not resolved. CDR3 length equals 13 residues. The germline V gene has CDR1 SGDLS and CDR2 YYNGEE. Full variable domain (missing parts from reference TRBV9 and TRBJ1-2): DSGVTQTPKHLITATGQRVTLRCSPRSGDLSVYWYQQSLDQGLQFLIQYYNGEERAKGNILERFSAQQFPDLHSELNLSSLELGDSALYFCATSSGANCGYTFGSGTRLTVV.

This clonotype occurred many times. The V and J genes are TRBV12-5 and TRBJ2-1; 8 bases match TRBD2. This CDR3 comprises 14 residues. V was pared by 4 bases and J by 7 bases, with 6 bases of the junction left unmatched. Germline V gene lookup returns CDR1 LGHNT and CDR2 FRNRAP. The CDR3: CASGSFGTSNEQFF. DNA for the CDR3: TGTGCTAGTGGTTCTTTCGGGACTAGTAATGAGCAGTTCTTC.

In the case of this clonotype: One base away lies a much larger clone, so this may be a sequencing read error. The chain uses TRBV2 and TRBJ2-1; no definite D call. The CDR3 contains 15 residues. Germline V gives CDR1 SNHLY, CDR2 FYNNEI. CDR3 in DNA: TGTACCAGCAGTCCTGGAATACACTCCTACAATGAGCAGTTCTTC. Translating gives CTSSPGIHSYNEQFF.

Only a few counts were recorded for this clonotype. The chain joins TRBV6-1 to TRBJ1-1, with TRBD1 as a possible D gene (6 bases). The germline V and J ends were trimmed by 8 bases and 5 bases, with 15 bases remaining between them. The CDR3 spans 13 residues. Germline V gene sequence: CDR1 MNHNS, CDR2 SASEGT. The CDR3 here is CASGRGAGTEAFF. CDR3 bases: TGTGCCAGCGGGCGGGGGGCTGGGACTGAAGCTTTCTTT.

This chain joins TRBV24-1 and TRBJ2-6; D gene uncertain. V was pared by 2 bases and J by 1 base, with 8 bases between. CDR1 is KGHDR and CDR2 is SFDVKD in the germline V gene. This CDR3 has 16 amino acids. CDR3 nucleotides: TGTGCCACCAGTGATTCACCGGATTCTGGGGCCAACGTCCTGACTTTC. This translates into CATSDSPDSGANVLTF.

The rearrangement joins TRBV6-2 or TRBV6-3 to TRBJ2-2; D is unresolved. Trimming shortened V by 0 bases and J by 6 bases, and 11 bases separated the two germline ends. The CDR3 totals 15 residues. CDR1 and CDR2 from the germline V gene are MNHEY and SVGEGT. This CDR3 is CASSYSLVRAGELFF. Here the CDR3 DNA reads TGTGCCAGCAGTTACTCGCTAGTCCGGGCCGGGGAGCTGTTTTTT.

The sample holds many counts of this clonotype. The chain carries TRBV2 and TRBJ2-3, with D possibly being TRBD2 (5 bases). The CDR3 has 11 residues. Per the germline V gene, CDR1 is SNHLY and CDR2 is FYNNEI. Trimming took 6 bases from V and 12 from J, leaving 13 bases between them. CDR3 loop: CASSGVASQYF. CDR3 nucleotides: TGTGCCAGCAGCGGAGTAGCGTCTCAGTATTTT.

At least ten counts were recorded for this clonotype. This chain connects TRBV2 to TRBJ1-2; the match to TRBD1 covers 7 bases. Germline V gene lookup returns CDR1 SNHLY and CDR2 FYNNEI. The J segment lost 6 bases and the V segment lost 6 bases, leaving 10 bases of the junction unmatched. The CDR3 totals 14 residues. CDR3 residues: CASRTTRDSHGYTF. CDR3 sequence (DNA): TGTGCCAGCAGAACAACCCGGGACAGTCATGGCTACACCTTC. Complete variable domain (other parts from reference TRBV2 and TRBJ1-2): EPEVTQTPSHQVTQMGQEVILRCVPISNHLYFYWYRQILGQKVEFLVSFYNNEISEKSEIFDDQFSVERPDGSNFTLKIRSTKLEDSAMYFCASRTTRDSHGYTFGSGTRLTVV.

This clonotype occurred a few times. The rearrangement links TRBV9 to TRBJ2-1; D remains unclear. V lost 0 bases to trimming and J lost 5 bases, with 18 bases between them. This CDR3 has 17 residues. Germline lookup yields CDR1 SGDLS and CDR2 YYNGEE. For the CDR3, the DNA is TGTGCCAGCAGCGTAGCAGTTTTGGCGACCCAGGACAATGAGCAGTTCTTC. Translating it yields CASSVAVLATQDNEQFF.

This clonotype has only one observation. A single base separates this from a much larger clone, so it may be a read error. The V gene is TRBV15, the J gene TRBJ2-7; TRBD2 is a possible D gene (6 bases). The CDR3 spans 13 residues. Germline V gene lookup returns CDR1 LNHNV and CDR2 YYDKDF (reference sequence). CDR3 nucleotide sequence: TGTGCCACCGGAGGGGACGTGGGCTACGAGCAGCACTTC. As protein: CATGGDVGYEQHF. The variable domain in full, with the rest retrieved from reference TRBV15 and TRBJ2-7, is DAMVIQNPRYQVTQFGKPVTLSCSQTLNHNVMYWYQQKSSQAPKLLFHYYDKDFNNEADTPDNFQSRRPNTSFCFLDIRSPGLGDTAMYLCATGGDVGYEQHFGPGTRLTVT.

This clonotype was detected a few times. CDR3 in DNA: TGTGCCAGCAGCTTCGAGCCCACCGGGGTTCCTCGGAACACTGAAGCTTTCTTT. It is translated as CASSFEPTGVPRNTEAFF. This rearrangement joins TRBV5-6 to TRBJ1-1; D gene unclear. Trimming took 2 bases from V and 1 from J, leaving 21 bases between them. CDR1 and CDR2 (germline): SGHDT, YYEEEE. CDR3 length equals 18 residues.

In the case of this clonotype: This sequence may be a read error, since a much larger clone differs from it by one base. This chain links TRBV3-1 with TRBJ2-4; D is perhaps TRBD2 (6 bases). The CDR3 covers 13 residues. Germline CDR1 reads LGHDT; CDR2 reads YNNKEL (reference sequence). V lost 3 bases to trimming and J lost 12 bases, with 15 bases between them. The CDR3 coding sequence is TGTGCCAGCAGCCAGGGGGGACCTGGGACTCAGTACTTC. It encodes CASSQGGPGTQYF. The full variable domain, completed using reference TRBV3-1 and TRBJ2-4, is DTAVSQTPKYLVTQMGNDKSIKCEQNLGHDTMYWYKQDSKKFLKIMFSYNNKELIINETVPNRFSPKSPDKAHLNLHINSLELGDSAVYFCASSQGGPGTQYFGAGTRLSVL.

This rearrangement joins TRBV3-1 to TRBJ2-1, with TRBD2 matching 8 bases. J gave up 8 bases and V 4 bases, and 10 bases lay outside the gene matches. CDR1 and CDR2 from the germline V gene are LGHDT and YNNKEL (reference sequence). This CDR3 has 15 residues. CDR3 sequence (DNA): TGTGCCAGCAGCCCTATAGGGACTAGTTTAGATGAGCAGTTCTTC. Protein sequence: CASSPIGTSLDEQFF.

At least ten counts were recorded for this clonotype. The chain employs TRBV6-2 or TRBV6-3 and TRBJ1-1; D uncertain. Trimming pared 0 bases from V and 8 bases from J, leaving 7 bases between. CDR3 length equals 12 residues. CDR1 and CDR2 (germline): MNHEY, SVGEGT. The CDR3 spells CASSYSWAEAFF. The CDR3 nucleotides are TGTGCCAGCAGTTACTCCTGGGCCGAAGCTTTCTTT.

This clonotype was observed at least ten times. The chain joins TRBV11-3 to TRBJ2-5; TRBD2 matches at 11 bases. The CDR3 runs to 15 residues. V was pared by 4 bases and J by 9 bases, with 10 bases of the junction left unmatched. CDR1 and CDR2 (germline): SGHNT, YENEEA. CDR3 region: CASSYGTSGLRAQYF. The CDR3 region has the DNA TGTGCCAGCAGCTACGGGACTAGCGGTCTTCGGGCCCAGTACTTC.

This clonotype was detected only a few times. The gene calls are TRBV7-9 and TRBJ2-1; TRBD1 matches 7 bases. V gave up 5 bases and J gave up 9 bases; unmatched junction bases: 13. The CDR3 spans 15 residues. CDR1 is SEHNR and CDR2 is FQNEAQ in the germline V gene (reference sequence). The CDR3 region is CASSADRKGSVEQFF. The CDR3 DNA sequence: TGTGCCAGCAGCGCGGACAGGAAGGGTTCTGTTGAGCAGTTCTTC.

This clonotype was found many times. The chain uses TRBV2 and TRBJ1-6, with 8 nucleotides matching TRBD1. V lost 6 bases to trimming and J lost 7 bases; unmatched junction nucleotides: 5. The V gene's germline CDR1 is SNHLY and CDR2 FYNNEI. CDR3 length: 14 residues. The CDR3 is CASSQDRENSPLHF. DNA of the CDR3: TGTGCCAGCAGCCAGGACAGGGAGAATTCACCCCTCCACTTT.

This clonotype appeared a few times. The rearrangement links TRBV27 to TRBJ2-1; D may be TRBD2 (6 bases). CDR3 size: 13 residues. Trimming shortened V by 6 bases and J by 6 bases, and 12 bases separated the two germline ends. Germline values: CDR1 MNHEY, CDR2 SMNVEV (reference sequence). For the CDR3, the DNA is TGTGCCAGCAGCGGGGACTCCCGCAATGAGCAGTTCTTC. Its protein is CASSGDSRNEQFF.

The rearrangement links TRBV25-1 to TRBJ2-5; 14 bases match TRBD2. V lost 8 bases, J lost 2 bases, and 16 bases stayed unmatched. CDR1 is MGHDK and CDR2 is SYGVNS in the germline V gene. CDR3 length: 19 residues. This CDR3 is CASATPGTSGGLLQETQYF. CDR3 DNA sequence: TGTGCCAGCGCAACACCCGGGACTAGCGGGGGCCTCCTACAAGAGACCCAGTACTTC. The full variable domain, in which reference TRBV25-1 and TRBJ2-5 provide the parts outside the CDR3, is EADIYQTPRYLVIGTGKKITLECSQTMGHDKMYWYQQDPGMELHLIHYSYGVNSTEKGDLSSESTVSRIRTEHFPLTLESARPSHTSQYLCASATPGTSGGLLQETQYFGPGTRLLVL.

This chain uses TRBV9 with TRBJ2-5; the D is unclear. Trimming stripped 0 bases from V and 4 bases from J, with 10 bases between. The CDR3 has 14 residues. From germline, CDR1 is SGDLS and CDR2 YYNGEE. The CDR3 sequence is CASSVAGTSETQYF. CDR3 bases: TGTGCCAGCAGCGTAGCCGGAACTTCAGAGACCCAGTACTTC.

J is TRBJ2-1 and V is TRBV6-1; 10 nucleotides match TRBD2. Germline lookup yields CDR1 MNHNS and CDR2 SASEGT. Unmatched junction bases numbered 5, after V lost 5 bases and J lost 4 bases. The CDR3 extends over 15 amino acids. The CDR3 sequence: CASSFRTSGYNEQFF. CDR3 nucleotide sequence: TGTGCCAGCAGTTTCCGGACTAGCGGTTACAATGAGCAGTTCTTC.

CDR3 DNA: TGTGCCAGTAGTAGTGATAAGGGGGCGGGGAATGAGCAGTTCTTC. As protein: CASSSDKGAGNEQFF. The chain recombines TRBV19 with TRBJ2-1; D may be TRBD1 (7 bases). This CDR3 contains 15 residues. The germline gives CDR1 LNHDA, CDR2 SQIVND (reference sequence). The ends were cut back, 4 bases at V and 7 bases at J, with 17 bases in the middle.

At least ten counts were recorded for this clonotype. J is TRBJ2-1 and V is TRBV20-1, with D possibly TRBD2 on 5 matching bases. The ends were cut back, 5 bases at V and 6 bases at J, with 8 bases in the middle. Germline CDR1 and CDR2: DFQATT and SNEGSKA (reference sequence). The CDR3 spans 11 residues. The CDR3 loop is CSAPRGNEQFF. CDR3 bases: TGCAGTGCTCCCCGGGGCAATGAGCAGTTCTTC.

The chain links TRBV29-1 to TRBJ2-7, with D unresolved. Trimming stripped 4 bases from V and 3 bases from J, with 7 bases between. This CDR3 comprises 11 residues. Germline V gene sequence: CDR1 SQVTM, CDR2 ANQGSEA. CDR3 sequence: CSVGYGYEQYF. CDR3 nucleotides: TGCAGCGTTGGGTACGGCTACGAGCAGTACTTC.

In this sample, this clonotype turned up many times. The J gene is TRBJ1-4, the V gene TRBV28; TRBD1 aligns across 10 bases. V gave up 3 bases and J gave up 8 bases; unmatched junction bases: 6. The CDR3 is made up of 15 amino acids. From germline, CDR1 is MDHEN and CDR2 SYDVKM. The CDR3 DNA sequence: TGTGCCAGCAGTTTTGCCGGGACAGGGGTGGAAAAACTGTTTTTT. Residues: CASSFAGTGVEKLFF.

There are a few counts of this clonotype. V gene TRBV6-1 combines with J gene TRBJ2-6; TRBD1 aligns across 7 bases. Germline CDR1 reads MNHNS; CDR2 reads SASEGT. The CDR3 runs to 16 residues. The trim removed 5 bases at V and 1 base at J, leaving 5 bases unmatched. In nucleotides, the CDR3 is TGTGCCAGCAGTTCCCTACAGGGGTCTGGGGCCAACGTCCTGACTTTC. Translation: CASSSLQGSGANVLTF.

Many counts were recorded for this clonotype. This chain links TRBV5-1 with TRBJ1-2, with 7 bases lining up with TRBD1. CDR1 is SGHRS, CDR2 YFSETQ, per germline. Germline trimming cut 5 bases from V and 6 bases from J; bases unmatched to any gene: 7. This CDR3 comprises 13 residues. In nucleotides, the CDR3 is TGCGCCAGCAGTAACTTGGGACAGCATGGCTACACCTTC. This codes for CASSNLGQHGYTF.